The next 25 T cell receptor beta chains were all read from a single sample in a study of T cells after yellow fever vaccination. TCRdb recomputed calls from the 5' RACE reads with MiXCR, one row per CDR3 protein. The repertoire holds around 100,000 distinct CDR3 sequences, with 7.5% to 9.5% as singletons. Material: CD8+ T cells sorted from PBMCs, obtained 45 days after the yellow fever booster vaccination. The receptors shown here come from a man aged 25 to 45 who received the YFV17D yellow fever vaccine.

This clonotype was counted many times. The CDR3 region is CSARASNEQFF. In DNA form, the CDR3 reads TGCAGTGCTAGAGCGAGTAATGAGCAGTTCTTC. V gene TRBV20-1 combines with J gene TRBJ2-1, with unresolved D. V lost 1 base, J lost 7 bases, and 5 bases lay in between. The CDR3 has 11 amino acids. In germline, CDR1 is DFQATT, CDR2 SNEGSKA (reference sequence).

This clonotype appeared many times. DNA for the CDR3: TGTGCCAGCAGCCCAAATGGGCTAACCAAGCAGTTCTTC. It yields the protein CASSPNGLTKQFF. This chain connects TRBV5-6 to TRBJ2-1, with no clear D. Looked up from germline, CDR1 is SGHDT and CDR2 is YYEEEE. The CDR3 spans 13 residues. Trimming cost V 4 bases and J 11 bases, with 16 bases left between them. The complete variable domain, with remaining parts taken from reference TRBV5-6 and TRBJ2-1, reads DAGVTQSPTHLIKTRGQQVTLRCSPKSGHDTVSWYQQALGQGPQFIFQYYEEEERQRGNFPDRFSGHQFPNYSSELNVNALLLGDSALYLCASSPNGLTKQFFGPGTRLTVL.

This clonotype has a count of ten or more. The rearrangement joins TRBV27 to TRBJ2-3, with no clear D. This CDR3 comprises 19 residues. The germline V gene has CDR1 MNHEY and CDR2 SMNVEV (reference sequence). Trimming shortened V by 5 bases and J by 2 bases, and 26 bases separated the two germline ends. The CDR3: CASSTKPPASRLPTDTQYF. Here the CDR3 DNA reads TGTGCCAGCAGTACCAAGCCCCCGGCAAGCCGACTTCCCACAGATACGCAGTATTTT.

As concerns this clonotype: This clone may be a read error of a much larger clone one base away. The rearrangement links TRBV30 to TRBJ2-7; 8 bases match TRBD2. The V gene end was trimmed by 4 bases and the J gene end by 7 bases; junction bases not matched to a gene: 12. Germline-derived CDR1 and CDR2 are GTSNPN and SVGIG (reference sequence). The CDR3 is made up of 14 amino acids. In DNA, the CDR3 is TGTGCCTGGACCAAAGGACTAGCTGATCGGGAGCAGTACTTC. Its translation is CAWTKGLADREQYF. The variable domain in full, completed from reference TRBV30 and TRBJ2-7, reads SQTIHQWPATLVQPVGSPLSLECTVEGTSNPNLYWYRQAAGRGLQLLFYSVGIGQISSEVPQNLSASRPQDRQFILSSKKLLLSDSGFYLCAWTKGLADREQYFGPGTRLTVT.

At least ten counts were recorded for this clonotype. The chain is built from TRBV7-9 and TRBJ1-2; D might be TRBD1 (6 bases). In germline, CDR1 is SEHNR, CDR2 FQNEAQ (reference sequence). The V end was cut by 5 bases, the J end by 2 bases, with 15 bases between. The CDR3 contains 15 residues. The CDR3 loop is CASSQIGTLNYGYTF. The CDR3 nucleotides read TGTGCCAGCAGCCAAATTGGGACACTCAACTATGGCTACACCTTC.

This clonotype has a count of ten or more. The chain has TRBV5-1 and TRBJ2-3; 11 bases agree with TRBD2. Germline CDR1 and CDR2: SGHRS and YFSETQ. The CDR3 has 16 residues. V was clipped by 4 bases and J by 0 bases; unmatched bases: 4. CDR3 sequence (DNA): TGCGCCAGCAGCCTTGGGACTAGCGGCAGCACAGATACGCAGTATTTT. This gives the protein CASSLGTSGSTDTQYF.

In this sample, this clonotype turned up many times. This chain joins TRBV11-2 and TRBJ2-1, with a weak D call TRBD2 (5 bases). The germline V gene encodes CDR1 SGHAT and CDR2 FQNNGV. The CDR3 contains 15 residues. Trimming stripped 1 base from V and 0 bases from J, with 7 bases between. The chain's CDR3 is CASSLAGNSYNEQFF. The CDR3 coding sequence is TGTGCCAGCAGCTTAGCCGGGAACTCCTACAATGAGCAGTTCTTC.

This clonotype was recorded many times. One end of the junction does not line up with germline, which may come from a read error. This rearrangement joins TRBV27 to TRBJ1-1; D is uncertain. Germline values: CDR1 MNHEY, CDR2 SMNVEV (reference sequence). The length of the CDR3 is 13 residues. CDR3 region: CTSREGWNTEALF. The CDR3 DNA follows: TGTACCAGCAGAGAGGGATGGAACACTGAAGCTTTATTT.

This clonotype was recorded many times. The chain recombines TRBV7-9 with TRBJ2-7; no clear D gene. The V end was cut by 6 bases, the J end by 4 bases, with 10 bases between. The CDR3 covers 12 residues. Germline CDR1 SEHNR, CDR2 FQNEAQ (reference sequence). The CDR3 reads CASSHIRYEQYF. For the CDR3, the DNA is TGTGCCAGCAGTCATATACGTTACGAGCAGTACTTC.

The sample holds a few counts of this clonotype. This sequence joins TRBV5-1 and TRBJ1-5; D gene unclear. Germline V gene sequence: CDR1 SGHRS, CDR2 YFSETQ. V gave up 5 bases and J gave up 4 bases, with 16 bases separating them. The CDR3 spans 15 residues. This CDR3 is CASRGEFTLNQPQHF. The CDR3 DNA sequence: TGCGCCAGCAGGGGAGAATTTACTCTTAATCAGCCCCAGCATTTT.

This clonotype was seen many times. V and J are TRBV29-1 and TRBJ2-7; the D is unclear. CDR3 length equals 10 residues. Germline V gene lookup returns CDR1 SQVTM and CDR2 ANQGSEA. V shed 2 bases and J shed 7 bases, with 6 bases lying between them. The CDR3 region is CSVEHGEQYF. The CDR3 DNA is TGCAGCGTTGAACATGGTGAGCAGTACTTC.

This clonotype was seen repeatedly, ten times or more. V is TRBV7-2 and J is TRBJ2-1; TRBD2 might be the D (6 bases). Germline CDR1 is SGHTA and CDR2 is FQGNSA. The V end was cut by 4 bases, the J end by 12 bases, with 16 bases between. The CDR3 runs 13 residues. The DNA of the CDR3 is TGTGCCAGCAGCTCGCCCAGGGACTGGAGGCAGTTCTTC. Its protein is CASSSPRDWRQFF.

This clonotype was counted at least ten times. This sequence joins TRBV27 and TRBJ2-7; D gene uncertain. The CDR3 totals 12 residues. Germline loops: CDR1 MNHEY, CDR2 SMNVEV (reference sequence). V was clipped by 6 bases and J by 4 bases, with 10 bases between them. Here the CDR3 reads CASRTAGYEQYF. CDR3 DNA: TGTGCCAGCAGAACCGCCGGGTACGAGCAGTACTTC.

This clonotype was seen only a few times. The CDR3 DNA is TGTGCCACCTTAGCGGGAGGGCGGGTGGATACGCAGTATTTT. Its protein is CATLAGGRVDTQYF. The V and J genes are TRBV7-8 and TRBJ2-3, with TRBD2 matching 11 bases. The CDR3 is 14 amino acids. The junction had 9 bases not matched to a gene; V was cut back by 10 bases and J by 6 bases. The germline CDR1 and CDR2 sequences are SGHVS and FQNEAQ. Filled out from reference TRBV7-8 and TRBJ2-3, the complete variable domain reads GAGVSQSPRYKVAKRGQDVALRCDPISGHVSLFWYQQALGQGPEFLTYFQNEAQLDKSGLPSDRFFAERPEGSVSTLKIQRTQQEDSAVYLCATLAGGRVDTQYFGPGTRLTVL.

This sequence joins TRBV7-8 and TRBJ2-2; TRBD1 matches 7 bases. The CDR3 has 16 residues. Germline CDR1 is SGHVS and CDR2 is FQNEAQ. With 1 base clipped from V and 3 bases from J, the junction kept 5 bases outside the gene matches. In nucleotides, the CDR3 is TGTGCCAGCAGCTTAGAGGTGACAGGGTACACCGGGGAGCTGTTTTTT. Its protein is CASSLEVTGYTGELFF.

This clonotype was counted at least ten times. The V call is TRBV2, the J call TRBJ2-7; D is unresolved. The CDR3 consists of 13 residues. V lost 11 bases and J lost 5, with 19 bases in between. In germline, CDR1 is SNHLY, CDR2 FYNNEI. The CDR3 bases are TGTGCCGGCCGGGCCCCCTCTCAACACGAGCAGTACTTC. Its protein is CAGRAPSQHEQYF.

This clonotype was seen many times. This chain joins TRBV10-2 and TRBJ2-7, with a tentative D call TRBD2 (6 bases). The CDR3 is made up of 14 amino acids. V lost 3 bases and J 6 bases, leaving 15 bases between the germline ends. Per germline, CDR1 WSHSY and CDR2 SAAADI. CDR3 DNA sequence: TGCGCCAGCAGTGACGTCGGGAGCCTGAGCGAGCAGTACTTC. Translated, it gives CASSDVGSLSEQYF.

This clonotype was found many times. The V and J genes are TRBV27 and TRBJ2-2, with D possibly being TRBD1 or TRBD2 (5 bases each). Germline CDR1 and CDR2: MNHEY and SMNVEV (reference sequence). The CDR3 has 16 residues. V lost 5 bases, J lost 1 base, and 14 bases lay in between. The CDR3 DNA reads as TGTGCCAGCAGTATAAATCCGGGACGGAACACCGGGGAGCTGTTTTTT. Protein sequence: CASSINPGRNTGELFF.

At least ten counts were recorded for this clonotype. The rearrangement joins TRBV20-1 to TRBJ1-2; the D gene is possibly TRBD1 (5 bases). Trimming took off 6 bases at V and 0 bases at J, with 20 bases between the two ends. CDR1 and CDR2 (germline): DFQATT, SNEGSKA (reference sequence). The CDR3 is made up of 16 amino acids. CDR3 coding DNA: TGCAGTGCCGACAACATTGAGACGACAGCTAACTATGGCTACACCTTC. Translating gives CSADNIETTANYGYTF.

This clonotype was observed a few times. This chain connects TRBV7-9 to TRBJ1-1; 8 bases align to TRBD1. The CDR3 extends over 16 amino acids. V lost 5 bases, J lost 3 bases, and 11 bases stayed unmatched. Germline V gene data show CDR1 as SEHNR and CDR2 as FQNEAQ (reference sequence). The DNA for the CDR3 is TGTGCCAGCAGCAGCCGGACAGGGAGTTCGGACACTGAAGCTTTCTTT. This translates into CASSSRTGSSDTEAFF.

This clonotype was recorded a few times. The chain uses TRBV7-2 and TRBJ2-7; unclear D gene. The germline V gene encodes CDR1 SGHTA and CDR2 FQGNSA. Trimming left V 2 bases short and J 6 bases short, with 5 bases between. The CDR3 covers 11 residues. Written as DNA, the CDR3 is TGTGCCAGCAGCTTATCCCTCGAGCAGTACTTC. This translates into CASSLSLEQYF.

Ten or more counts support this clonotype. The V and J genes are TRBV7-9 and TRBJ2-7, with 7 positions matching TRBD1. Looked up from germline, CDR1 is SEHNR and CDR2 is FQNEAQ (reference sequence). Trimming cost V 5 bases and J 3 bases; bases outside gene matches: 13. The CDR3 spans 16 residues. Here the CDR3 reads CASSPAWDRVYYEQYF. The CDR3 region has the DNA TGTGCCAGCAGCCCCGCCTGGGACAGAGTATACTACGAGCAGTACTTC.

This clonotype was seen repeatedly, ten times or more. This chain uses TRBV15 with TRBJ2-7, with D perhaps given as TRBD1 or TRBD2 (5 bases each). CDR3 length: 14 amino acids. Germline-derived CDR1 and CDR2 are LNHNV and YYDKDF (reference sequence). V was pared by 5 bases and J by 3 bases, with 14 bases between. The chain's CDR3 is CATSGGPPDYEQYF. The CDR3 nucleotides are TGTGCCACCAGCGGGGGACCTCCGGACTACGAGCAGTACTTC.

This clonotype has a count of ten or more. The J gene is TRBJ2-7, the V gene TRBV4-2, with D unresolved. V lost 2 bases to trimming and J lost 3 bases, with 11 bases between them. Germline V gene lookup returns CDR1 LGHNA and CDR2 YNFKEQ. The CDR3 loop spans 14 amino acids. In nucleotides, the CDR3 is TGTGCCAGCAGCCAATGGGTAGGAAGCTACGAGCAGTACTTC. Encoded protein: CASSQWVGSYEQYF.

The sample holds many counts of this clonotype. J is TRBJ2-3 and V is TRBV20-1; 8 bases agree with TRBD2. The CDR3 covers 17 residues. The J segment lost 2 bases and the V segment lost 1 base, leaving 11 bases of the junction unmatched. Germline-derived CDR1 and CDR2 are DFQATT and SNEGSKA (reference sequence). CDR3 nucleotide sequence: TGCAGTGCTAGAGGTCTGGCGGGAGGCCCCCTCACAGATACGCAGTATTTT. Protein sequence: CSARGLAGGPLTDTQYF.